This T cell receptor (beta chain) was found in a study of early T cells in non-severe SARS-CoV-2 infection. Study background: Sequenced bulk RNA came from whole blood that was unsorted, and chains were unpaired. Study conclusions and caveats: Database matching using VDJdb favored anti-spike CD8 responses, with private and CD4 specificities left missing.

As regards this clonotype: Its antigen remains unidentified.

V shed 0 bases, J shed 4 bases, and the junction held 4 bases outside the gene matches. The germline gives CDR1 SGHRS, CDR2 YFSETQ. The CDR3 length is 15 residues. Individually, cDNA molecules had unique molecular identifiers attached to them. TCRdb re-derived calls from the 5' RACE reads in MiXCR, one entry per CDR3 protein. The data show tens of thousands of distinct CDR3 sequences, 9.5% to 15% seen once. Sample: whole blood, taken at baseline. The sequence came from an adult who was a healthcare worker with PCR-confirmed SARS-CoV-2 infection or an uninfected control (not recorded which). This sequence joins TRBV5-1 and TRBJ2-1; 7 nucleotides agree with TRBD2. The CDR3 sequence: CASSLGLAVYNEQFF. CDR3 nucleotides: TGCGCCAGCAGCTTGGGTCTAGCGGTATACAATGAGCAGTTCTTC.